The T cell receptor beta chain described here comes from a study of cytomegalovirus exposure and HLA in healthy donors. General observations from the study: Later analysis identified a missense DCLRE1C variant that was linked to TCR beta V- and J-gene trimming. Apparent HLA restriction characterized most CMV-associated TCR beta chains in a later analysis.

PCR primers comprised 60 Vbeta and 13 Jbeta primers. Sequencing was performed with immunoSEQ multiplex PCR; in TCRdb, only in-frame clones are kept and a portion is missing. This table holds a few hundred thousand clones, around 83% found once. As for this clone: Its target is not known.

Sequencing input: PBMCs. The sequence was obtained from a woman between 50 and 59 years old in good health and CMV-seropositive.

In DNA, the CDR3 is TGCAGTGCTCTCGAGGACATTCAGTACTTC. This gives the protein CSALEDIQYF. The chain carries TRBV20-1 and TRBJ2-4, with unresolved D. Per the germline V gene, CDR1 is DFQATT and CDR2 is SNEGSKA (reference sequence). Between the trimmed V and J ends, which lost 5 bases and 8 bases, there was a span of 7 bases. CDR3 size: 10 residues.